What follows is one TCR beta chain and its context. What it binds is unknown. The data were taken from a study of OX40 agonist ivuxolimab in advanced cancers. Study outcomes and limitations: Both CD4+ and CD8+ T cell populations in blood had undergone clonal expansion by week 6 at 0.1 to 3.0 mg/kg. Low clonal expansion, among the lowest seen, marked partial responders at 0.1-3.0 mg/kg. CD8+ T cells averaged more expanded clones than CD4+.

CDR3 length equals 18 residues. CDR1 and CDR2 (germline): WNHNN, SYGVQD (reference sequence). Losses at the gene ends were 4 bases for V and 0 bases for J; bases not matched to a gene: 9. Generated by immunoSEQ multiplex PCR, the TCRdb table keeps only in-frame clones and is missing some. Of more than 60,000 clones listed, 84% were seen once; the top ten hold 27%. The starting material was CD4+ or CD8+ T cells sorted from blood, obtained in a trial of the OX40 agonist ivuxolimab. The sequence derives from an adult with an advanced solid tumor such as melanoma, head and neck, liver or kidney cancer. The V gene is TRBV10-1, the J gene TRBJ2-1, with TRBD1 matching 10 bases. The CDR3 loop reads CASSGSPGQGSSYNEQFF. As DNA, the CDR3 is TGCGCCAGCAGTGGCTCACCGGGACAGGGGAGCTCCTACAATGAGCAGTTCTTC.